This T cell receptor (beta chain) was profiled in a study of OX40 agonist ivuxolimab in advanced cancers. Overall study context: Six ivuxolimab dose levels, 0.01 to 10 mg/kg, were given intravenously every 2 weeks. Mean age around 60 years, range roughly 20 to 85; 82.7% male. Points from the study as a whole: CD8+ T cells (on average) carried more expanded clones than CD4+ T cells. At 0.1-3.0 mg/kg, partial responders had clonal expansion among the lowest observed.

Sequencing was performed with immunoSEQ multiplex PCR; in TCRdb, only in-frame clones are kept and a portion is missing. The sample includes around 20,000 clones, 65% to 80% of them seen just once. The germline gives CDR1 SGHDT, CDR2 YYEEEE. There are 16 residues in the CDR3. With V trimmed by 0 bases and J by 2 bases, 5 bases remained unmatched. Worth noting for this clone: As yet, its antigen is unknown.

The clonotype originates from an adult with an advanced solid tumor such as melanoma, head and neck, liver or kidney cancer. The chain joins TRBV5-6 to TRBJ2-1; 7 bases are shared with TRBD2. The specimen comprised CD4+ or CD8+ T cells sorted from blood, sampled in a trial of the OX40 agonist ivuxolimab. CDR3: CASSLGGGDPYNEQFF. The CDR3 DNA sequence: TGTGCCAGCAGCTTGGGGGGAGGGGACCCCTACAATGAGCAGTTCTTC.